This T cell receptor beta chain originates from a study of shared clonotypes between healthy human individuals (dated by TCRdb to the early 2020s). Study-level background: The cohort included three men and a couple of women between 18 and 49 years of age. For each donor, CD4 naive and CD4 memory were each given three plates, CD8 naive was given two plates, and CD8 memory was given one plate. Blood TCR repertoires of four to six healthy adults were deeply sequenced to estimate repertoire size and the extent of clonotype sharing between individuals. Different laboratories and diverse techniques were used to prepare libraries and sequence TCR repertoires, to increase sequencing depth and limit assay-specific biases. Per donor, leukapheresis produced somewhere between about 0.9 and 9 billion PBMCs.

Using the deep immunoSEQ assay, TCR CDR3 regions were amplified from genomic DNA by multiplex PCR. Extracted genomic DNA from each cell subset was spread evenly across all wells of several immunoSEQ 96-well plates, with each plate serving as a replicate. For sorted subsets, around 200 ng genomic DNA, equal to 30,000 to 35,000 T cell genomes, was loaded into each replicate PCR. Purified libraries were quantified with a Qubit 3.0 fluorometer, sized on a Bioanalyzer 2100, and re-quantified with the KAPA Library Quantification kit. A separate single-read 150-cycle Illumina NextSeq 550 flow cell was used to sequence each immunoSEQ 96-well plate. The source study handled its data this way. Because the immunoSEQ output included only junctional sequences and no quality scores, the filtering could not be the same as the filtering used for full-length reads. Sequences were annotated with PyIR, a Python wrapper for IgBLAST v1.9, and V/J genes and CDR3 were assigned using IMGT germline references. Any read was removed if the V/J assignment was weak (E-value above 1e-6), the CDR3 was missing, or the read contained stop codons, out-of-frame junctions, or ambiguous translated residues. V3J clonotypes were defined as sequences sharing the same inferred V gene, J gene, and CDR3 amino acid sequence. To compute the percentage overlap between repertoires, the number of shared unique clonotypes was divided by the size of the smaller repertoire. Richness of each repertoire was evaluated using RTK rarefaction, the Chao1 estimator, and Recon v2.1 estimates of unobserved clonotypes. Generation probabilities were computed with OLGA for all TCRbeta clonotypes obtained by the gDNA method from four donors. The source is immuneACCESS, and TCRdb retained only in-frame sequences with V and J called. Part of the clones is not carried over; for the studies checked, unresolved V genes explain less than half of this, and the remainder is unexplained. Clonal size and the V and J genes are those of that table, whereas D and trimming came from the DNA. This sample lists around 2,000,000 clones; about 95% were detected once. The ten largest clonotypes hold 1.1% of the sample.

Overall study results and their limits: Even with the large sequencing depth, rarefaction of the sorted-subset datasets indicated that sequencing was incomplete. Because the study included a small number of donors, the genetic and exposure-history diversity represented was limited. Based on pairwise subsampling, the degree of clonotype sharing among donors was expected to be affected by sequencing depth. Naive subsets generally had larger estimated clonotype richness than memory subsets did. Compared with non-shared clonotypes, the clonotypes found in all four sorted-subset donors had higher generation probabilities. Only blood was sampled, and tissue TCR repertoires likely differ from those in blood. Across a handful of donors, 5% to 6% of naive CD4, 3% to 3.5% of naive CD8, about 2% of memory CD4, and over 0.35% of memory CD8 clonotypes were shared.

This clone was recorded once. Its antigen specificity is not known. No base quality information exists; no much larger clone differs at one position. For the CD8 naive samples, CD45RO-negative cells were positively selected for CCR7, yielding a CD45RA+CCR7+ population from which TemRA cells were excluded. The donors were healthy, HIV-negative adults who had no recently reported acute infections or vaccinations. All donors were Caucasian adults living in Nashville, Tennessee, USA. Blood was collected by leukapheresis, and PBMCs were isolated by Ficoll-Histopaque density gradient centrifugation and then cryopreserved in liquid nitrogen vapor phase. Analytical flow cytometry was used to check the purity and quantity of every magnetically sorted T cell population. Genomic DNA was isolated from each sorted fraction and quantified by UV absorbance on a Nanodrop 2000c. The germline V gene provides CDR1 SNHLY and CDR2 FYNNEI. V is cut by 6 bases and J by 5 bases, and the space between the germline ends is 13 bases. The CDR3 covers 13 residues, taking in both the cysteine and the phenylalanine. Just the 39-base CDR3 DNA is kept, in frame starting at base 1.

The sequenced material came from naive CD8+ T cells sorted from blood. Explained via the paper, the cell subset or site label denotes: CD45RA+CCR7+. The receptor's source is a man between 18 and 35 years old in good health. This receptor chain uses TRBV2 and TRBJ1-2; TRBD1 is possibly the D segment (6 matching bases). The DNA reads as follows: TGTGCCAGCAGGCCCTCGGACAGTTATGGCTACACCTTC. The translation is CASRPSDSYGYTF. With the portions outside the CDR3 filled from the reference TRBV2 and TRBJ1-2 genes, the complete variable region becomes EPEVTQTPSHQVTQMGQEVILRCVPISNHLYFYWYRQILGQKVEFLVSFYNNEISEKSEIFDDQFSVERPDGSNFTLKIRSTKLEDSAMYFCASRPSDSYGYTFGSGTRLTVV.